Below, 21 T cell receptor beta chains from the same sample are listed, as sequenced in a study of blood T cell repertoires in COVID-19 (TCRdb year 2020). Library prep was done by the immunoSEQ multiplex PCR assay. Imported from immuneACCESS, the table was reduced by TCRdb to in-frame sequences with V and J called. These copies leave out some clones; in studies compared against another copy, an unresolved V gene accounts for under half, and the cause of the remainder is not known. The sample records 55,000 or so clones, roughly 85% of which are singletons. About 6.4% of the sample is held by the ten biggest clonotypes. The source material was peripheral blood. All receptors come from a human donor in a cohort sampled during active or convalescent COVID-19.

The chain uses TRBV5-5 and TRBJ2-2; TRBD2 matches at 8 bases. CDR3 length: 17 amino acids. Germline CDR1 and CDR2: SGHKS and YYEKEE (reference sequence). V shed 4 bases, J shed 0 bases, and the junction held 8 bases outside the gene matches. The CDR3 nucleotides are TGTGCCAGCAGCCCCCGGGGGGGGGCTTCGAACACCGGGGAGCTGTTTTTT. Protein: CASSPRGGASNTGELFF.

The rearrangement uses TRBV6-4 and TRBJ1-2; D is undetermined. V lost 5 bases, J lost 2 bases, and 6 bases lay in between. Looked up from germline, CDR1 is MRHNA and CDR2 is SNTAGT. The CDR3 totals 12 residues. CDR3 in amino acids: CASSPGNYGYTF. The CDR3 coding sequence is TGTGCCAGCAGTCCCGGGAACTATGGCTACACCTTC.

Remarks on this clone: Relative to the germline gene, one junction end is altered; a read error may explain this. CDR3 bases: TGTGCTAGCAGCTTAGGGACTAACCTAGAGACCCAGTACTTC. Translation: CASSLGTNLETQYF. V gene TRBV7-7 combines with J gene TRBJ2-5; 7 bases agree with TRBD2. Germline V gene sequence: CDR1 SSHAT, CDR2 FNYEAQ (reference sequence). The CDR3 has 14 amino acids.

V and J are TRBV30 and TRBJ2-7; 7 bases match TRBD1. J gave up 6 bases and V 4 bases, and 12 bases lay outside the gene matches. The CDR3 covers 14 residues. From germline, CDR1 is GTSNPN and CDR2 SVGIG (reference sequence). DNA of the CDR3: TGTGCCTGGAATTCCGGGACAGCCCTTTGCGAGCAGTACTTC. Translated, it gives CAWNSGTALCEQYF.

The rearrangement uses TRBV3-1 (or the pseudogene TRBV3-2) and TRBJ1-5; perhaps TRBD1 as D (5 bases). Germline loops: CDR1 LGHDT, CDR2 YNNKEL (reference sequence). Trimming left V 4 bases short and J 2 bases short, with 12 bases between. The CDR3 runs 15 residues. The CDR3 protein is CASSPMQGGNQPQHF. The DNA for the CDR3 is TGTGCCAGCAGCCCGATGCAGGGCGGCAATCAGCCCCAGCATTTT.

The chain joins TRBV6-1 to TRBJ1-5; 7 bases fit TRBD1. V lost 0 bases, J lost 0 bases, and 11 bases stayed unmatched. This CDR3 spans 19 amino acids. In germline, CDR1 is MNHNS, CDR2 SASEGT. CDR3 region: CASSEAWTGDHYSNQPQHF. Here the CDR3 DNA reads TGTGCCAGCAGTGAAGCGTGGACAGGTGACCATTATAGCAATCAGCCCCAGCATTTT.

V is TRBV5-1 and J is TRBJ1-2; no reliable D call. V was shortened by 4 bases and J by 4 bases, with 8 bases between the two germline ends. The CDR3 length is 12 residues. The germline V gene encodes CDR1 SGHRS and CDR2 YFSETQ. The CDR3 loop reads CASSPPGYGYTF. The CDR3 DNA reads as TGCGCCAGCAGCCCCCCCGGCTATGGCTACACCTTC.

This chain links TRBV24-1 with TRBJ1-2; D perhaps matches TRBD1 (5 bases). The CDR3 spans 14 residues. The germline CDR1 and CDR2 sequences are KGHDR and SFDVKD. V lost 4 bases and J lost 1, with 9 bases in between. The CDR3 loop is CATSDPTDNYGYTF. CDR3 bases: TGTGCCACCAGTGACCCGACAGATAACTATGGCTACACCTTC.

This CDR3 reads CASSLGGGREAYNEQFF. In DNA form, the CDR3 reads TGTGCCAGCAGCTTGGGGGGGGGCAGGGAAGCCTACAATGAGCAGTTCTTC. This chain uses TRBV5-4 with TRBJ2-1; TRBD2 might be the D (7 bases). CDR3 length: 17 amino acids. V gave up 0 bases and J gave up 2 bases, with 15 bases separating them. Germline CDR1 is SGHNT and CDR2 is YYREEE (reference sequence).

V is TRBV29-1 and J is TRBJ1-2, with 9 bases that match TRBD1. Trimming at V came to 4 bases and at J to 4 bases, leaving 7 bases not matched to a gene. Germline V gene data show CDR1 as SQVTM and CDR2 as ANQGSEA. The CDR3 totals 14 residues. The CDR3 protein is CSVGLGQGSYGYTF. DNA of the CDR3: TGCAGCGTTGGCTTGGGACAGGGAAGCTATGGCTACACCTTC. Full variable domain (remainder filled in from reference TRBV29-1 and TRBJ1-2): SAVISQKPSRDICQRGTSLTIQCQVDSQVTMMFWYRQQPGQSLTLIATANQGSEATYESGFVIDKFPISRPNLTFSTLTVSNMSPEDSSIYLCSVGLGQGSYGYTFGSGTRLTVV.

This chain uses TRBV6-5 with TRBJ1-1, with D possibly TRBD1 on 5 matching bases. Germline CDR1 MNHEY, CDR2 SVGAGI. There are 13 residues in the CDR3. V lost 0 bases, J lost 10 bases, and 12 bases lay in between. The CDR3 reads CASSYSGREGAFF. CDR3 DNA: TGTGCCAGCAGTTACTCAGGCAGGGAGGGAGCTTTCTTT.

This chain uses TRBV24-1 with TRBJ1-5; D unclear. The CDR3 length is 14 residues. Germline CDR1 reads KGHDR; CDR2 reads SFDVKD. The V gene lost 0 bases and the J gene lost 4 bases, with 6 bases spanning the gap. The CDR3 loop is CATSDLSGNQPQHF. In DNA, the CDR3 is TGTGCCACCAGTGATTTGAGCGGGAATCAGCCCCAGCATTTT.

V is TRBV24-1 and J is TRBJ2-1, with a tentative D call TRBD1 (6 bases). Germline CDR1 is KGHDR and CDR2 is SFDVKD. V dropped 4 bases and J dropped 9 bases, with 18 bases sitting between them. This CDR3 region has 15 residues. The CDR3 protein is CATSDPNTGFAEQFF. CDR3 coding DNA: TGTGCCACCAGTGACCCGAATACAGGGTTCGCTGAGCAGTTCTTC.

The chain links TRBV19 to TRBJ2-3, with D unclear. V was pared by 3 bases and J by 2 bases, with 12 bases between. This CDR3 spans 15 amino acids. Germline assignment: CDR1 LNHDA and CDR2 SQIVND (reference sequence). The CDR3 region is CASSIQTRPTDTQYF. In DNA, the CDR3 is TGTGCCAGTAGTATTCAGACTCGTCCCACAGATACGCAGTATTTT.

CDR3 region: CASSADRSSHQPQHF. CDR3 in DNA: TGTGCCAGCAGCGCGGACAGGTCATCTCATCAGCCCCAGCATTTT. V usage is TRBV6-5 and J usage is TRBJ1-5; 7 bases agree with TRBD1. The V gene end was trimmed by 6 bases and the J gene end by 5 bases; junction bases not matched to a gene: 10. The CDR3 has 15 amino acids. Looked up from germline, CDR1 is MNHEY and CDR2 is SVGAGI.

The V and J genes are TRBV6-2 or TRBV6-3 and TRBJ1-5, with TRBD1 matching 9 bases. This CDR3 is 15 amino acids long. CDR1 and CDR2 (germline): MNHEY, SVGEGT. J gave up 7 bases and V 5 bases, and 9 bases lay outside the gene matches. The CDR3 DNA reads as TGTGCCAGCAGTACAGGGGGCGCGGGTCGGCAGCCCCAGCATTTT. Its translation is CASSTGGAGRQPQHF.

The chain employs TRBV18 and TRBJ2-3; TRBD1 agrees at 10 bases. After removal of 2 bases from V and 6 bases from J, the junction contained 5 bases not matched to a gene. The germline V gene encodes CDR1 KGHSH and CDR2 LQKENI. The CDR3 sequence is 15 residues long. The DNA of the CDR3 is TGTGCCAGCTCACCATCCGGACAGGGGGACGATACGCAGTATTTT. Amino acids: CASSPSGQGDDTQYF.

This clone was seen just once. This sequence joins TRBV19 and TRBJ1-5; possible D gene TRBD1, 6 bases. Trimming stripped 8 bases from V and 6 bases from J, with 14 bases between. Per germline, CDR1 LNHDA and CDR2 SQIVND (reference sequence). This CDR3 spans 13 amino acids. The CDR3 nucleotides are TGTGCCAGTGACTCAGGGGTCCCTCAGCCCCAGCATTTT. It specifies CASDSGVPQPQHF.

As DNA, the CDR3 is TGTGCCAGCAGCCAAGACGACAGGGCCGAGCAGTACTTC. The encoded protein is CASSQDDRAEQYF. The genes are TRBV3-1 (or the pseudogene TRBV3-2) and TRBJ2-7; 7 bases are shared with TRBD1. From germline, CDR1 is LGHDT and CDR2 YNNKEL (reference sequence). Germline trimming cut 0 bases from V and 6 bases from J; bases unmatched to any gene: 2. The CDR3 length is 13 residues.

The chain couples TRBV9 to TRBJ2-2; TRBD1 is a possible D gene (6 bases). Between the trimmed V and J ends, which lost 3 bases and 13 bases, there was a span of 19 bases. The CDR3 is made up of 14 amino acids. Per germline, CDR1 SGDLS and CDR2 YYNGEE. CDR3: CASSEQQGRVGLFF. CDR3 coding DNA: TGTGCCAGCAGCGAACAACAGGGACGGGTGGGGCTGTTTTTT. Full variable domain (remainder filled in from reference TRBV9 and TRBJ2-2): DSGVTQTPKHLITATGQRVTLRCSPRSGDLSVYWYQQSLDQGLQFLIQYYNGEERAKGNILERFSAQQFPDLHSELNLSSLELGDSALYFCASSEQQGRVGLFFGEGSRLTVL.

The chain couples TRBV7-2 to TRBJ1-2; D gene ambiguous. Germline V CDR1 and CDR2: SGHTA, FQGNSA. CDR3 length equals 11 residues. V was clipped by 6 bases and J by 8 bases, with 10 bases between them. CDR3 DNA sequence: TGTGCCAGCAGTCTCTCGGGAGGCTACACCTTC. It translates to CASSLSGGYTF.